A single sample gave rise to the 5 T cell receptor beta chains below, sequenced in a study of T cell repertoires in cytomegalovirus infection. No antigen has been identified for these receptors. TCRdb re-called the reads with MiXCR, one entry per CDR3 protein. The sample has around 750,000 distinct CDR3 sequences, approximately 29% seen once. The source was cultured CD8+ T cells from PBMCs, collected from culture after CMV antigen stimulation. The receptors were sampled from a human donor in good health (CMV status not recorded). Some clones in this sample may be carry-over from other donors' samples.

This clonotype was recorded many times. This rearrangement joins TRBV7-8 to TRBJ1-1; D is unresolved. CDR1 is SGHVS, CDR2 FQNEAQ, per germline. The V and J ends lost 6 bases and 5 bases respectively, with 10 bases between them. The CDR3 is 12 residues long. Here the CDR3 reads CASRSARTEAFF. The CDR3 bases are TGTGCCAGCAGAAGCGCGCGGACTGAAGCTTTCTTT.

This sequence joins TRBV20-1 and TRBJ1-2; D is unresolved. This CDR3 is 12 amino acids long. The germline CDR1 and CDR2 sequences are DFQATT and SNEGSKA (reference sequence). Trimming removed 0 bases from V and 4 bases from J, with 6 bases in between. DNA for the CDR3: TGCAGTGCTAGAGAGGCCCCCTATGGCTACACCTTC. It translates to CSAREAPYGYTF.

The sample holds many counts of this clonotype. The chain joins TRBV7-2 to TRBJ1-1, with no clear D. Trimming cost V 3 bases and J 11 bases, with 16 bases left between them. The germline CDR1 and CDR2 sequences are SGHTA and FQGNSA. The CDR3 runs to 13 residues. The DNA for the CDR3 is TGTGCCAGCAGCTTCCCTGAGGACCCGGGGGCTTTCTTT. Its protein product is CASSFPEDPGAFF.

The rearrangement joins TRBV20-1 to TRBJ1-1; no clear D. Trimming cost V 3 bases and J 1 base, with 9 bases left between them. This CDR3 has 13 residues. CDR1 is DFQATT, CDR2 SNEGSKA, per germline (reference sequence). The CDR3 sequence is CSARRIRNTEAFF. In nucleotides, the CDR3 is TGCAGTGCTAGGAGGATACGGAACACTGAAGCTTTCTTT.

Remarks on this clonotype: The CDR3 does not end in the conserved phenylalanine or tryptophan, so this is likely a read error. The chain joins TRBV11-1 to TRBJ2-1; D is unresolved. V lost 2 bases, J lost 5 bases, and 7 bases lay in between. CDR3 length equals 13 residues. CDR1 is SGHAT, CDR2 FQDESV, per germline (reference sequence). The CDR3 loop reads CASSLSPDNEQFS. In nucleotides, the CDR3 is TGTGCCAGCAGCTTAAGCCCCGACAATGAGCAGTTCTCC.